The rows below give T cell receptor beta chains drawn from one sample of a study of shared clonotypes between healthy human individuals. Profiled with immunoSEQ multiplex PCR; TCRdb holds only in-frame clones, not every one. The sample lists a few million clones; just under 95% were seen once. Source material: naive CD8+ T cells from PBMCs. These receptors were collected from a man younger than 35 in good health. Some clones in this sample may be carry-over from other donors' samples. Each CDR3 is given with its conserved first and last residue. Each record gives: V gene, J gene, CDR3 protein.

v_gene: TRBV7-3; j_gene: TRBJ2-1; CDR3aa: CASSDANSGSINGQFF
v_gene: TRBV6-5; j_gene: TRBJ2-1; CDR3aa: CASSPTSGSHNEQFF
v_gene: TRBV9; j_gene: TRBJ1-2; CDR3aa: CASSPHPNYGYTF
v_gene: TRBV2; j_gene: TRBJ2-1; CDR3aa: CASSPLAGDNEQFF
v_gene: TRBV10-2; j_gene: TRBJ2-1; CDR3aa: CASRGTRPEQFF
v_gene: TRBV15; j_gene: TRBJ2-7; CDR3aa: CATSVDRGPGEQYF
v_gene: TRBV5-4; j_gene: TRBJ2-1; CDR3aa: CASSLRDRRNEQFF
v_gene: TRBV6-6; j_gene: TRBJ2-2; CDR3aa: CASQTEGVTGELFF
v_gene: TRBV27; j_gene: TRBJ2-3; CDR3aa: CASSLSPLYTDTQYF
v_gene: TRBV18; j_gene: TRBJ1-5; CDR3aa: CASSPPGAGMPQHF
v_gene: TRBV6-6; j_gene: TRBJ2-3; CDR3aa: CASSYKEGRVEDTQYF
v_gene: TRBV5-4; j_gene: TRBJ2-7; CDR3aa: CASSLGLAGTYEQYF
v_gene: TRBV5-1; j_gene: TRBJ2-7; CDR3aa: CASSRNSGNPFYEQYF
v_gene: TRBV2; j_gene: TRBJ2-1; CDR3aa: CASSSRQGNNEQFF
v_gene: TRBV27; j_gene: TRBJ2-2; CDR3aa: CASSLGLATGELFF
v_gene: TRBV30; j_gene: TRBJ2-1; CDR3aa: CAWSEEANEQFF
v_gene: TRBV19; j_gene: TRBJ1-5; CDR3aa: CASSLRMNNQPQHF
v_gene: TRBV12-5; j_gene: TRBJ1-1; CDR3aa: CASGLNTEAFF
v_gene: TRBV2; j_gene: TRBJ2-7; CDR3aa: CASRMRSRTEYEQYF
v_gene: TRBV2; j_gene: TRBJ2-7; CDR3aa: CASSGGTGRTYEQYF
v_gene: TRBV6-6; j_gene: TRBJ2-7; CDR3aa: CASSYLPGHSYEQYF
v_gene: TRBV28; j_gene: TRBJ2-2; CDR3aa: CASSLMGARIGGELFF
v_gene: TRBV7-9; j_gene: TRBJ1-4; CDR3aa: CASSFPETNEKLFF
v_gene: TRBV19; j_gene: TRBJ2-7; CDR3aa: CASEGNGYEQYF
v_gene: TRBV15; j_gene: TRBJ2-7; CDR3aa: CATSNPSGRGYEQYF
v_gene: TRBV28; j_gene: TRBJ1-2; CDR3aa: CASSLPGDSNYGYTF
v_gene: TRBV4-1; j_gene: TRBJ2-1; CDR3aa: CASSQESWFGNEQFF
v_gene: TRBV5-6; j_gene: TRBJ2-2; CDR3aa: CASSFGTGELFF
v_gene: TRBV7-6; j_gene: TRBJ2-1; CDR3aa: CASSTATSGQYHEQFF
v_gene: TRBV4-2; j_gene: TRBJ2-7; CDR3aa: CASSPLGQEPYEQYF
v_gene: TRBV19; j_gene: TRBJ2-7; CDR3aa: CASSIDRGYEQYF
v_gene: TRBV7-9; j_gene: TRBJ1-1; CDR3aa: CASSLSPGMNTEAFF
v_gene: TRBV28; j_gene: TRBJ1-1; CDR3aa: CASSLYRGENTEAFF
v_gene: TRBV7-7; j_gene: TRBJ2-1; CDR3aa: CASSPGLLAEQFF
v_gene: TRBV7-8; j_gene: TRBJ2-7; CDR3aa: CASSLAPVREQYF
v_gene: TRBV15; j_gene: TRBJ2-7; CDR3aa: CATSREGPSRGSVFYEQYF
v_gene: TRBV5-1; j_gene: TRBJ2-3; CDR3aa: CASSWDTQYF
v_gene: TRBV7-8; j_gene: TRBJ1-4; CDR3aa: CASSLEVKGNGEKLFF
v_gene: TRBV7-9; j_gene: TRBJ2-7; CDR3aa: CASSSEGGLPPWEQYF
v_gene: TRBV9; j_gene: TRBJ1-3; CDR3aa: CASSGDTGNTIYF
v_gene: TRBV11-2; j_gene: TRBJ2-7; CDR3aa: CASSLDPLYEQYF
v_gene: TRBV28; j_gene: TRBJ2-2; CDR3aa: CASSHEYGGERPGELFF
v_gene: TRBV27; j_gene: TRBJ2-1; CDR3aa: CASSSVLGGSSNNEQFF
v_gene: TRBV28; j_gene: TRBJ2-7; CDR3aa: CASSPGPQREGLISYEQYF
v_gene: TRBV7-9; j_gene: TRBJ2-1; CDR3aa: CASSLELKTSGRLNEQFF
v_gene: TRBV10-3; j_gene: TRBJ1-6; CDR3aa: CAISLRDTENSPLHF
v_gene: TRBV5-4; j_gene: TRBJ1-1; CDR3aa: CASSLVAREANLAASTEAFF
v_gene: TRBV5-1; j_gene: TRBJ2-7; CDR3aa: CASSLVTSSYEQYF
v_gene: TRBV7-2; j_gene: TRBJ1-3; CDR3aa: CASSSKRDKGNTIYF
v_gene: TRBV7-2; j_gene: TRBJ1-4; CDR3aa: CASSLQGAVAANEKLFF
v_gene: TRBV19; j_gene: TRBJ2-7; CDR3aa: CASSSPGTGVYEQYF
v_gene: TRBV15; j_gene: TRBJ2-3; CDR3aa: CATSRVVVPADTQYF
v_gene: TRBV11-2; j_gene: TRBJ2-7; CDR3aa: CASRWQGAYEQYF
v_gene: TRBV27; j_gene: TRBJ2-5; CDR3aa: CASSPRTSGRAYFGETQYF